The clone carrying this T cell receptor (beta chain) has ten or more counts. Antigen: not known. The data derive from a study of Graves' ophthalmopathy and Graves' hyperthyroidism. CDR3 length: 15 residues. Losses at the gene ends were 2 bases for V and 4 bases for J; bases not matched to a gene: 6. Whole-study results and caveats: Sensitivity reached more than 85% and specificity almost 83% for a 13-signature model separating ophthalmopathy from stable hyperthyroidism.

RNA served as the template for amplifying TCR beta CDR3 regions. Second-round multiplex PCR came after first-round RT-PCR with HTBI primers. TCRdb reprocessed the multiplex PCR reads with MiXCR, giving one entry per CDR3 protein. The data show about 370,000 distinct CDR3 sequences, approximately 20% seen once. Each donor who had ophthalmopathy showed moderate-to-severe activity, a CAS of ≥3, a NOSPECS of ≥4, and a duration under 3 months. Uncontrolled infections, other autoimmune diseases, pregnancy or lactation barred patients from enrollment. The material sequenced was peripheral blood. The TCR was taken from a woman younger than 35 with Graves' ophthalmopathy. The V and J genes are TRBV12-3 or TRBV12-4 and TRBJ2-5, with 8 bases matching TRBD2. The CDR3 protein is CASSLSGTSLETQYF. The CDR3 DNA reads TGTGCCAGCAGTTTAAGCGGGACTAGTCTAGAGACCCAGTACTTC.